This T cell receptor beta chain comes out of a study of cytomegalovirus exposure and HLA in healthy donors. General study findings and limits: Investigators reported 164 TCR beta chains as tied to cytomegalovirus.

Profiling relied on immunoSEQ multiplex PCR, and the TCRdb table lists in-frame clones only, not all of them. The sample records almost 75,000 clones, roughly 80% being singletons. As concerns this clone: Its matching antigen is unknown.

Germline-derived CDR1 and CDR2 are SQVTM and ANQGSEA. V gave up 3 bases and J gave up 7 bases; unmatched junction bases: 9. CDR3 length: 15 amino acids. The receptor was isolated from a man aged 30 to 45 in good health and CMV-seronegative. Sequences were obtained from PBMCs. This chain joins TRBV29-1 and TRBJ2-1, with 10 bases matching TRBD2. CDR3 sequence: CSVDGLAGVENEQFF. The CDR3 nucleotides read TGCAGCGTTGATGGGCTAGCGGGAGTGGAGAATGAGCAGTTCTTC.